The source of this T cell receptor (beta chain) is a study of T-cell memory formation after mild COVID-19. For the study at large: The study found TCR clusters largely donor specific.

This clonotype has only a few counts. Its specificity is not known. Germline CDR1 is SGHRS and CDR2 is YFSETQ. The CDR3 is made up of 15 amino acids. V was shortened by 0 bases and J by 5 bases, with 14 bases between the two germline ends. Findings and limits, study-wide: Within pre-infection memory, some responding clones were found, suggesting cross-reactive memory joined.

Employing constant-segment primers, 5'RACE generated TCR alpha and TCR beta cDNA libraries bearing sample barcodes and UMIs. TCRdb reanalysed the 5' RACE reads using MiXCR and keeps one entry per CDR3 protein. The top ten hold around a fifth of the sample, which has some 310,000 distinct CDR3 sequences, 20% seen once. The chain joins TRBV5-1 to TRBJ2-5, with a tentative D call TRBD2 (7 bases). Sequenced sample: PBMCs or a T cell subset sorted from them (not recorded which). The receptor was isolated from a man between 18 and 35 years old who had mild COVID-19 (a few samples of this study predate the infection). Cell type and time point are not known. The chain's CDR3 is CASSLGGGPRETQYF. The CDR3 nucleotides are TGCGCCAGCAGCTTGGGCGGGGGCCCCCGGGAGACCCAGTACTTC. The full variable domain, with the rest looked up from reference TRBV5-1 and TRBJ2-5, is KAGVTQTPRYLIKTRGQQVTLSCSPISGHRSVSWYQQTPGQGLQFLFEYFSETQRNKGNFPGRFSGRQFSNSRSEMNVSTLELGDSALYLCASSLGGGPRETQYFGPGTRLLVL.